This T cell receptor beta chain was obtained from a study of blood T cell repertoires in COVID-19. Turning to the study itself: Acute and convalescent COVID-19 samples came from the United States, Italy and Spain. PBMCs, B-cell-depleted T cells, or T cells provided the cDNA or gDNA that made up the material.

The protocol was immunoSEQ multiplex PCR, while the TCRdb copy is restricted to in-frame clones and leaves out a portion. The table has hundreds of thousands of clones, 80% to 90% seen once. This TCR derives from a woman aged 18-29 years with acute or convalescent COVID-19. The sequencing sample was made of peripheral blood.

CDR3 bases: TGTGCCAGCAGCGTAGAGTTTTCGATGATGGGGCCAAACAATGAGCAGTTCTTC. Amino acids: CASSVEFSMMGPNNEQFF. The chain combines TRBV9 with TRBJ2-1; tentatively, D is TRBD1 (5 bases). Germline loops: CDR1 SGDLS, CDR2 YYNGEE. V was clipped by 0 bases and J by 5 bases, with 21 bases between them. This CDR3 comprises 18 residues.